This T cell receptor beta chain stems from a study of shared clonotypes between healthy human individuals. Deep was the level used in running the assay. Authors' analysis steps: Quality scores were absent from the junction-only immunoSEQ sequences, so filtering differed. Repertoires were generated with immunoSEQ multiplex PCR, while TCRdb's copy carries only in-frame clones and drops some. Clone size and the V and J calls come from that table; the DNA yielded D and trimming. This sample yields some 1.5 million clones, of which around 97% are seen a single time; about 1.2% belongs to the top ten. This clone has only one observation. At the DNA level, this CDR3 is encoded by other sequences in the same sample as well. V shed 5 bases, J shed 3 bases, and the junction held 4 bases outside the gene matches. Germline V CDR1 and CDR2: WNHNN, SYGVQD (reference sequence). This CDR3 is built from 13 residues.

The clonotype originates from a young man in good health. The chain joins TRBV10-1 to TRBJ2-7, with 7 bases aligning to TRBD1. Sequences were obtained from naive CD4+ T cells sorted from blood. The subset is: CD45RA+ positively selected. The CDR3: CASSRQGSYEQYF. CDR3 DNA: TGCGCCAGCAGTAGACAGGGTAGCTACGAGCAGTACTTC.